Sequencing of this T cell receptor (beta chain) was carried out in a study of beta chain features in type 1 diabetes. Expressed TCRB transcripts were sequenced because the isolated RNA had all been reverse transcribed beforehand. Here immunoSEQ multiplex PCR was the method, and the copy in TCRdb shows in-frame clones only, minus some. The sample yields 200,000 to 300,000 clones, 11% seen once. Study-level results: VDJ junctions from type 1 diabetes patients carried fewer insertions and larger deletions. Researchers caution that PCR might favor shorter templates, equally among patients and controls. Type 1 diabetes patients had moderately but significantly shorter TCRB CDR3s in all four CD4+ subsets.

Each of the sorted populations had a purity greater than 95%. This clone was recorded a few times. Its antigen is still unknown. Sequences were obtained from naive CD4+ T cells from blood. This receptor was obtained from a man aged 25-45 years with type 1 diabetes.

The CDR3 DNA is TGTGCCAGCCGGCGGGGGGCCATTTCCGGGGAGCTGTTTTTT. Translating it yields CASRRGAISGELFF. The V and J genes are TRBV28 and TRBJ2-2, with 8 bases fitting TRBD2. CDR3 length: 14 amino acids. Germline values: CDR1 MDHEN, CDR2 SYDVKM. V shed 8 bases and J 6 bases; nucleotides not matched to a gene: 8.